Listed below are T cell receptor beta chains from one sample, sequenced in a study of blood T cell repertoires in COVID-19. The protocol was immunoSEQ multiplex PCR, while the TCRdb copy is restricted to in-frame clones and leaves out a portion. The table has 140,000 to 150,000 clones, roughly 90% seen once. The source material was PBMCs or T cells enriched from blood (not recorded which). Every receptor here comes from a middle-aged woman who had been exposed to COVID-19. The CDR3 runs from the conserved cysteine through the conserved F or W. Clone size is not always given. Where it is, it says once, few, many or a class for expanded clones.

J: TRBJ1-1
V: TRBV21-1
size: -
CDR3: CASRRIWRMNTEAFF

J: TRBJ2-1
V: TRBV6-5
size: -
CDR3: CASSPLAVGQFF

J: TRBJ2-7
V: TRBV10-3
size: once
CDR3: CAISGDKTYEQYF

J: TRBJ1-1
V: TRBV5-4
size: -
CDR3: CASSDGTMAFF

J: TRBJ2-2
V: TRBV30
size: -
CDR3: CAWSVSSGGVRDTGELFF

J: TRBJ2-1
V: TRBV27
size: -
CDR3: CASSLGTSGRINEQFF

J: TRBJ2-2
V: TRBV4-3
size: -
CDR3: CASSLEQGNTGELFF

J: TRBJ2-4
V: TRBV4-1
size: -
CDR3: CASSQQGVRDIQYF

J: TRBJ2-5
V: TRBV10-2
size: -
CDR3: CASTLPGGETQYF

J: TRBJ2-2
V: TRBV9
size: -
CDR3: CASSVARANTGELFF

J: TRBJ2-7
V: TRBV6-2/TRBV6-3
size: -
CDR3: CASSSGTSGLEQYF

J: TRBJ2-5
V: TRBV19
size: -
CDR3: CASSRQGGRETQYF

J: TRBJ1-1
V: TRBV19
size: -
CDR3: CASRLGGTEAFF

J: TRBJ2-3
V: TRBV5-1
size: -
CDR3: CASNQGHTDTQYF

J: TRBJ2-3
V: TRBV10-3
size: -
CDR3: CAISRATSTDTQYF

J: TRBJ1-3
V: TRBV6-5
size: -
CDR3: CASSYLRGLSENTIYF

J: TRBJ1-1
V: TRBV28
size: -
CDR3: CASSFAGGRTEAFF

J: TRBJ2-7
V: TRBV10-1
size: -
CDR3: CASSQSGHEQYF

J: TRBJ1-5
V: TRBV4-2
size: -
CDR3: CASSQERAQPNQPQHF

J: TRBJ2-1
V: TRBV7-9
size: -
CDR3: CASRRSGRAYNEQFF

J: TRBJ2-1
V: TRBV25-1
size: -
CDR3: CASSELGTTAYNEQFF

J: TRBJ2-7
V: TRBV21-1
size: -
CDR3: CASSKAQCRDRSSYEQYF

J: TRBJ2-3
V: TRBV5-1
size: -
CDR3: CASSSSRGAQMDTQYF

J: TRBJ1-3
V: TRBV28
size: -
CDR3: CASMGRGNTIYF

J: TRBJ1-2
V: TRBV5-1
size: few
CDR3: CASSLALGAGYGYTF

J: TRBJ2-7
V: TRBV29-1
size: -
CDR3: CSVARQGSGEQYF

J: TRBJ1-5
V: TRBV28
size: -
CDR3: CASRQGNNQPQHF

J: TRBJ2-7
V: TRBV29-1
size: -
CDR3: CSVYGLEDSYEQYF

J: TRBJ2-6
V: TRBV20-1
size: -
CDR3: CSASWDRSSGANVLTF

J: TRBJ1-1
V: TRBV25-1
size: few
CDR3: CASSEKVGTGGTEAFF

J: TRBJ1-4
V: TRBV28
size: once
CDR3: CASRRGGGEKLFF

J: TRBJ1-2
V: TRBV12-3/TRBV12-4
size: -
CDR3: CASSWTGVGYTF

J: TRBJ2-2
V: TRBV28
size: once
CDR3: CASSLSASGSVSTGELFF